This TCR beta chain was documented in a study of beta chain features in type 1 diabetes. General study results and limits: When Type 1 diabetes patients were examined, their TCRB CDR3s proved moderately but significantly shorter in all four CD4+ subsets. The question of HLA type influencing TCRB rearrangement was one that remained unresolved here.

The investigators reverse transcribed all of the isolated RNA, so they sequenced expressed TCRB transcripts. Sequencing was performed with immunoSEQ multiplex PCR; in TCRdb, only in-frame clones are kept and a portion is missing. The sample includes 600,000 or so clones, over 10% of them seen just once. Worth noting for this clone: Its antigen is currently unknown.

Germline values: CDR1 SGHTA, CDR2 FQGNSA. This CDR3 has 14 residues. The V and J ends lost 2 bases and 1 base respectively, with 8 bases between them. The sequencing sample was made of naive CD4+ T cells from blood. This TCR derives from a man aged 30-40 years with type 1 diabetes. This chain joins TRBV7-2 and TRBJ1-2; perhaps TRBD1 as D (5 bases). The CDR3 DNA is TGTGCCAGCAGCTTAACAGGCATTAACTATGGCTACACCTTC. This sequence encodes CASSLTGINYGYTF.